The rows below give T cell receptor beta chains drawn from one sample of a study of response to subunit inactivated influenza vaccine. TCRdb processed the RT-PCR reads anew with MiXCR; each CDR3 protein has one entry. The sample contains 590,000 or so distinct CDR3 sequences, 14% of which appear only once. Specimen: PBMCs from blood, collected approximately 15 days before vaccination. Source of these receptors: a man in his fifties or sixties who received an inactivated influenza vaccine. Both conserved end residues are part of each CDR3. The D gene is left open where the match is weak. Size tells how often a clone was seen (once, few, many) or the class of an expanded clone, and some rows leave it out.

TGCGCCAGCAGCTCGGGACTAGCGTTACCCTACGAGCAGTACTTC,CASSSGLALPYEQYF,TRBV5-1,TRBD2,TRBJ2-7,few
TGCAGTGCTAAGCTCCCGTGGGTCAGGGGATCTAACTATGGCTACACCTTC,CSAKLPWVRGSNYGYTF,TRBV20-1,.,TRBJ1-2,few
TGTGCCAGCAGAAACCCCGGGACCAGAGACTACGAGCAGTACTTC,CASRNPGTRDYEQYF,TRBV13,.,TRBJ2-7,once
TGTGCCAGCACCGAACGGGGTACAGTTTACAATGAGCAGTTCTTC,CASTERGTVYNEQFF,TRBV28,.,TRBJ2-1,.
TGCAGTGCTAGACTCGGACAGGGCCGATGGCCCCAGCATTTT,CSARLGQGRWPQHF,TRBV20-1,TRBD1,TRBJ1-5,.
TGTGCCAGCAGCCAAAACAGGCTCTCTGGGGCCAACGTCCTGACTTTC,CASSQNRLSGANVLTF,TRBV3-1,.,TRBJ2-6,few
TGCGCCAGCAGCTCCCTTAGCGTGGGCGGGGAGCTGTTTTTT,CASSSLSVGGELFF,TRBV4-3,.,TRBJ2-2,few
TGTGCCAGCAGCCAGACGGGACTAGCGGGGGGGGAGACCCAGTACTTC,CASSQTGLAGGETQYF,TRBV4-2,TRBD2,TRBJ2-5,once
TGCAGTGCTAGATTCCTAGCGGGAGGGGCTGAGCAGTTCTTC,CSARFLAGGAEQFF,TRBV20-1,TRBD2,TRBJ2-1,few
TGCGCCAGCAGCCCGGTGTCCCCCTGGAACACTGAAGCTTTCTTT,CASSPVSPWNTEAFF,TRBV5-1,.,TRBJ1-1,few
TGTGCCTGGAGAGGGGCGGGGGCCGGCACAGATACGCAGTATTTT,CAWRGAGAGTDTQYF,TRBV30,.,TRBJ2-3,.
TGTGCCAGCAGTGAATCCCCCCATTCATCACCCCTCCACTTT,CASSESPHSSPLHF,TRBV25-1,.,TRBJ1-6,many
TGTGCCAGCTCTCCGGACAGGGCCACCTACGAGCAGTACTTC,CASSPDRATYEQYF,TRBV18,TRBD1,TRBJ2-7,.
TGTGCCAGCTCACCACCTAGCGGGAGGGCGCAGTTCTTC,CASSPPSGRAQFF,TRBV18,TRBD2,TRBJ2-1,many
TGTGCCAGCAGTGAATTGGGTAGGGAAGGAGAGACCCAGTACTTC,CASSELGREGETQYF,TRBV25-1,.,TRBJ2-5,many